This TCR beta chain is drawn from a study of PD-L1 blockade in urothelial cancer. Study-level information: Patients with male sex and bladder-origin urothelial cancer accounted for about 85% of the roughly 30 enrolled. Blood yielded a median of about 140,000 T cells per sample.

Findings and caveats of the study: Below-median pretreatment blood TCR clonality was associated with improved progression-free and overall survival. For durable-benefit patients, tumor-associated blood clones expanded more at 3 weeks.

The assay was immunoSEQ multiplex PCR, and TCRdb's table has in-frame clones only and misses some. Among about 90,000 clones listed, around four fifths were seen once. This sample's time point: peripheral blood 6 weeks after treatment start. The CDR3 has 14 residues. The germline V and J ends were trimmed by 0 bases and 4 bases, with 7 bases remaining between them. CDR1 ENHRY and CDR2 SYGVKD come from the germline V gene. The sample holds one count of this clone. Antigen specificity is unknown. The chain links TRBV10-3 to TRBJ1-5; D is possibly TRBD1 (6 bases). This sample comprised PBMCs, obtained around atezolizumab (anti-PD-L1) treatment. The TCR was taken from a man between 65 and 80 years old with urothelial cancer. The CDR3 loop is CAISESDRNQPQHF. Written as DNA, the CDR3 is TGTGCCATCAGTGAGTCGGACAGAAATCAGCCCCAGCATTTT.